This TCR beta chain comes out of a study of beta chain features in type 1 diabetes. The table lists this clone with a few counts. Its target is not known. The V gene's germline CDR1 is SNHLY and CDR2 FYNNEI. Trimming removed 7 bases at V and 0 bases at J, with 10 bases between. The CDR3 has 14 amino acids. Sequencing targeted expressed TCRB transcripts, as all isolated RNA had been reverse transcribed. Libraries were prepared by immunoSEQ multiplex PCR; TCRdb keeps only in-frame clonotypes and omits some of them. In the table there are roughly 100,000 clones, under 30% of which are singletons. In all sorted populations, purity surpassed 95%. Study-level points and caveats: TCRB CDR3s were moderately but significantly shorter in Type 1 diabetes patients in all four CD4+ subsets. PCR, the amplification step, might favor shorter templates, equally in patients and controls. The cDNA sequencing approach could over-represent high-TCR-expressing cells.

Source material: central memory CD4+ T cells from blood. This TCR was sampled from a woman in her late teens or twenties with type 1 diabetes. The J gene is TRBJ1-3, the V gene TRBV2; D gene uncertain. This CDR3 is CASKGSNSGNTIYF. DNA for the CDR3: TGTGCCAGCAAAGGTAGCAACTCTGGAAACACCATATATTTT.